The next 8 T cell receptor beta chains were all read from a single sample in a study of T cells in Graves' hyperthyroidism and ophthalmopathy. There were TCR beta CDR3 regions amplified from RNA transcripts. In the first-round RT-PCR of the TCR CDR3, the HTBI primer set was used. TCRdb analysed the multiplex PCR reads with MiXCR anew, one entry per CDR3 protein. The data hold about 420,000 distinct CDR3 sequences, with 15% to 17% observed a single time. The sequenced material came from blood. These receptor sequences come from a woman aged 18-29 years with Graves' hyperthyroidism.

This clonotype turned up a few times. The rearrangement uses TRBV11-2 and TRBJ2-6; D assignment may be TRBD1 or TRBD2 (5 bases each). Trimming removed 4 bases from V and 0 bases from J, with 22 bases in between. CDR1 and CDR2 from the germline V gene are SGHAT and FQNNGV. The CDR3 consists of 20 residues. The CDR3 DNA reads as TGTGCCAGCAGCTCAAAAAATGAGGGCAGGGCCCTCTCTGGGGCCAACGTCCTGACTTTC. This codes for CASSSKNEGRALSGANVLTF.

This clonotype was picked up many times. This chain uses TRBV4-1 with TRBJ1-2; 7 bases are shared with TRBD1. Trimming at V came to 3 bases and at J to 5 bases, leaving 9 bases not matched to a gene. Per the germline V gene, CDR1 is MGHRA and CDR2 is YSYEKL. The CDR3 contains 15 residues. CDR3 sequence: CASSHDLGQFYGYTF. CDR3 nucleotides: TGCGCCAGCAGCCATGACCTGGGACAGTTTTATGGCTACACCTTC.

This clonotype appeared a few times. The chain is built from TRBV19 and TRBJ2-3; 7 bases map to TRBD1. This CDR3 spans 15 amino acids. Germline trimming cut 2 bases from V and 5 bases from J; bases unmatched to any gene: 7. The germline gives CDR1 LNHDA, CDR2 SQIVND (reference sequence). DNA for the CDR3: TGTGCCAGTAGTATAACAGGCTCAGGGGGAGATACGCAGTATTTT. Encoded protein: CASSITGSGGDTQYF. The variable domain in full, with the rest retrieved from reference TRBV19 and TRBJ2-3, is DGGITQSPKYLFRKEGQNVTLSCEQNLNHDAMYWYRQDPGQGLRLIYYSQIVNDFQKGDIAEGYSVSREKKESFPLTVTSAQKNPTAFYLCASSITGSGGDTQYFGPGTRLTVL.

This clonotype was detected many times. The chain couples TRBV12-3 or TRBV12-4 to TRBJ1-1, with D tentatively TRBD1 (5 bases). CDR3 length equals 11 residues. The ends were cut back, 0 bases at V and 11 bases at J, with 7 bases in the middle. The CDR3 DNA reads TGTGCCAGCAGTTTAGCCGAGGGGGCTTTCTTT. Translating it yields CASSLAEGAFF.

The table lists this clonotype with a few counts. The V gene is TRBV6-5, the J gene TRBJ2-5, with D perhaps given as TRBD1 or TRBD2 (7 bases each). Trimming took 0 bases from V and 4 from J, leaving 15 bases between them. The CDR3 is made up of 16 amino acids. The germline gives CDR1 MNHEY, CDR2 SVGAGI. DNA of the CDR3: TGTGCCAGCAGTTACTCCAGACAGGGAGGGGGAGAGACCCAGTACTTC. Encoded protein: CASSYSRQGGGETQYF.

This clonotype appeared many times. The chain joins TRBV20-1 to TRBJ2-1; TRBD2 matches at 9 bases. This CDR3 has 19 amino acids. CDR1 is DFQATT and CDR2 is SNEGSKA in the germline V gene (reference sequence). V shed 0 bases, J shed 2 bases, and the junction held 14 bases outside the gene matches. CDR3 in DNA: TGCAGTGCTAGAGATTGGGGGAGCGGGAGGCTGGGGGCCTACAATGAGCAGTTCTTC. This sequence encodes CSARDWGSGRLGAYNEQFF.

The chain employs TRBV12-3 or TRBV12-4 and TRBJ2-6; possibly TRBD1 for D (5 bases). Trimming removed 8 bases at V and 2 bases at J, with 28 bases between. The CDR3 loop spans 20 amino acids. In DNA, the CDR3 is TGTGCCAGCTCCCCGCGTCGGCAGGGTGAGAGCTGGGCTGGGGCCAACGTCCTGACTTTC. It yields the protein CASSPRRQGESWAGANVLTF.

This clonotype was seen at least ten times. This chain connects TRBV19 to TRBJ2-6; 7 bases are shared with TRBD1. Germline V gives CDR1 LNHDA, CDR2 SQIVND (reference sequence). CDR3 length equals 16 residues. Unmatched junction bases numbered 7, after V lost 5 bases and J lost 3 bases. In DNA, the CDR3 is TGTGCCAGTAGTGCCGAGGGGGCGCGTGGGGCCAACGTCCTGACTTTC. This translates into CASSAEGARGANVLTF. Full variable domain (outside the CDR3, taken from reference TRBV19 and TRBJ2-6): DGGITQSPKYLFRKEGQNVTLSCEQNLNHDAMYWYRQDPGQGLRLIYYSQIVNDFQKGDIAEGYSVSREKKESFPLTVTSAQKNPTAFYLCASSAEGARGANVLTFGAGSRLTVL.